A selection of T cell receptor beta chains follows, all from one sample in a study of blood T cells in healthy people across ages. TCRdb re-analysed the 5' RACE reads in MiXCR, keeping a single row per CDR3 protein. The data hold about 1.6 million distinct CDR3 sequences, with around 36% observed a single time. The sample comprised blood. The receptor set was obtained from a woman in her twenties or thirties in good health. Each CDR3 is given with its conserved first and last residue. D genes are given only for firm matches. Size tells how often a clone was seen (once, few, many) or the class of an expanded clone, and some rows leave it out.

V gene	clone size	D gene	J gene	CDR3 DNA	CDR3 protein
TRBV19	-	-	TRBJ2-5	TGTGCCAGTGGACCGTTAGGGGAGACCCAGTACTTC	CASGPLGETQYF
TRBV10-3	-	-	TRBJ1-5	TGTGCCATCAGTGCCGACAGTAGTCAGCCCCAGCATTTT	CAISADSSQPQHF
TRBV20-1	few	-	TRBJ1-1	TGCAGTGCTAGAGTTATGAACAGGAACACTGAAGCTTTCTTT	CSARVMNRNTEAFF
TRBV29-1	few	TRBD1	TRBJ2-7	TGCAGCGTTACCTTACCGGGACAGGAGGTAGGCGAGCAGTACTTC	CSVTLPGQEVGEQYF
TRBV20-1	few	-	TRBJ2-7	TGCAGTGCTAGAGATTCCCGGCGGAACTACGAGCAGTACTTC	CSARDSRRNYEQYF
TRBV4-1	-	-	TRBJ1-5	TGCGCCAGCAGCCAAGAGGTGCACAGGGAAAATCAGCCCCAGCATTTT	CASSQEVHRENQPQHF
TRBV6-1	-	TRBD1	TRBJ1-2	TGTGCCAGCAGGTTCCGGGACAGGGGGATCTATGGCTACACCTTC	CASRFRDRGIYGYTF
TRBV10-3	-	-	TRBJ2-5	TGTGCCACCAGCCCCGACTTACAGACCCAAGAGACCCAGTACTTC	CATSPDLQTQETQYF
TRBV10-2	-	TRBD1	TRBJ2-5	TGCGCCAGCAACAGGGGAACAGGAAAAGAGACCCAGTACTTC	CASNRGTGKETQYF
TRBV2	-	TRBD2	TRBJ2-3	TGTGCCAGCAGTGTAACGACTAGCGGGACCTCAACAGATACGCAGTATTTT	CASSVTTSGTSTDTQYF
TRBV7-9	-	-	TRBJ2-1	TGTGCCAGCAGCTTAGAGCGACCTACACGGGATGAGCAGTTCTTC	CASSLERPTRDEQFF
TRBV9	few	TRBD2	TRBJ2-6	TGTGCCAGCAGCCCCCCCCAAGGGCCCCTAGGACTAGCGTTGTCGGGGGCCAACGTCCTGACTTTC	CASSPPQGPLGLALSGANVLTF
TRBV7-3	few	-	TRBJ2-3	TGTGCCAGCAGCCGAGGGGAACTAGAGAGCACAGATACGCAGTATTTT	CASSRGELESTDTQYF
TRBV7-9	-	TRBD1	TRBJ2-5	TGTGCCAGCAGCCCAACCGGACAGGGGAGATTGGAGACCCAGTACTTC	CASSPTGQGRLETQYF
TRBV27	few	TRBD2	TRBJ2-5	TGTGCCAGCAGTTTATCGAGTTTCGCGGGAGGGGTCGAGACCCAGTACTTC	CASSLSSFAGGVETQYF